This TCR beta chain was recorded in a study of OX40 agonist ivuxolimab in advanced cancers. Overall study: Subjects had a mean age of roughly 60 years, with a range of roughly 20 to 79; roughly 80% were male.

The CDR3 spans 14 residues. Germline values: CDR1 SSHAT, CDR2 FNYEAQ (reference sequence). Sequencing used immunoSEQ multiplex PCR; TCRdb keeps in-frame clones, though not all of them. The sample yields some 64,000 clones, about 90% seen once. This clone was seen more than once but under ten times. Compared with germline, one end of the junction differs, possibly owing to a read error. The sequenced sample was CD4+ or CD8+ T cells sorted from blood, obtained in a trial of the OX40 agonist ivuxolimab. The chain joins TRBV7-7 to TRBJ2-7, with a weak D call TRBD1 (5 bases). The sequence came from an adult with an advanced solid tumor such as melanoma, head and neck, liver or kidney cancer. Here the CDR3 DNA reads TGTGCTAGCAGCCCCGGTCAGGGTTCCCACGAGCAGTACTTC. Its translation is CASSPGQGSHEQYF.